This is a list of T cell receptor beta chains from one sample in a study of graft-versus-host responses after intestinal transplantation. Measured with immunoSEQ multiplex PCR; TCRdb has only the in-frame clones, and not every one. Among about 80,000 clones listed, around 90% were seen once. These receptors' targets are unknown. The sequences come from unstimulated CD4+ T cells sorted from spleen or lymph node cells, collected before intestinal transplant. The receptors derive from a human donor who received an intestinal transplant. Both conserved end residues are part of each CDR3. The D gene is left open where the match is weak. Clone size, where shown, is once, few, many, or a class for clones that have expanded.

d_gene	v_gene	abundance	j_gene	CDR3nt	CDR3aa
TRBD2	TRBV2	.	TRBJ2-3	TGTGCCAGCTGGGGACTAGCGGGGGGGAGGGGCCCAGATACGCAGTATTTT	CASWGLAGGRGPDTQYF
.	TRBV28	.	TRBJ1-5	TGTGCCAGCATACTTTCGGGCGGGAACAATCAGCCCCAGCATTTT	CASILSGGNNQPQHF
.	TRBV9	.	TRBJ1-1	TGTGCCAGCAGCGTAGCTCCGGGTGCTGAAGCTTTCTTT	CASSVAPGAEAFF
TRBD1	TRBV27	.	TRBJ1-2	TGTGCCAGCAGTTTGGGACAGGGGATTTCAAACTATGGCTACACCTTC	CASSLGQGISNYGYTF
.	TRBV2	.	TRBJ1-1	TGTGCCAGCAGTGCACAAGGGGGTCCCACTGAAGCTTTCTTT	CASSAQGGPTEAFF
.	TRBV4-1	.	TRBJ2-5	TGCGCCAGCAGCCAAGAAATTTTGGGTAAGGGGATTCAAGAGACCCAGTACTTC	CASSQEILGKGIQETQYF
.	TRBV28	.	TRBJ1-2	TGTGCCAGCAGTTCCCTAGATTATGGCTACACCTTC	CASSSLDYGYTF
.	TRBV25-1	.	TRBJ2-7	TGTGCCAGCAGTGATTCCGGGAGCTCCTACGAGCAGTACTTC	CASSDSGSSYEQYF
.	TRBV7-8	.	TRBJ2-5	TGTGCCAGCAGCTTAGACGCTAGAGGGGGTGAGACCCAGTACTTC	CASSLDARGGETQYF
TRBD2	TRBV11-2	.	TRBJ2-7	TGTGCCAGCAGCTTAGGGACTAGCCTTTTCTACGAGCAGTACTTC	CASSLGTSLFYEQYF
.	TRBV2	.	TRBJ1-2	TGTGCCATTAGAGCGGACTATGGCTACACCTTC	CAIRADYGYTF
.	TRBV28	.	TRBJ1-2	TGTGCCAGCAGTTATCCTGGGGGGTCGGGGGATGGCTACACCTTC	CASSYPGGSGDGYTF
TRBD1	TRBV4-1	.	TRBJ1-2	TGCGCCAGCAGCCCGACAGGGGGCTTTGGCTACACCTTC	CASSPTGGFGYTF
.	TRBV6-8	.	TRBJ2-7	TGTGCCAGCACGTGGCCCCGGGAGTTCGAGCAGTACTTC	CASTWPREFEQYF
.	TRBV5-1	.	TRBJ2-3	TGCGCCAGCAGCTTGGAAGCTAGCGGCACAGATACGCAGTATTTT	CASSLEASGTDTQYF
.	TRBV19	.	TRBJ1-2	TGTGCCAGTAGTATAGGGGAGGGCTACACCTTC	CASSIGEGYTF
TRBD1	TRBV7-9	few	TRBJ1-1	TGTGCCAGCAGCTCCCGGACAGGGGATGAAGCTTTCTTT	CASSSRTGDEAFF
.	TRBV28	few	TRBJ1-4	TGTGCCAGCACCCCCGCGGGGGGCCTTGCAACTAATGAAAAACTGTTTTTT	CASTPAGGLATNEKLFF
TRBD1	TRBV27	.	TRBJ1-5	TGTGCCAGCAGTTTTGGGACAGGGAATCAGCCCCAGCATTTT	CASSFGTGNQPQHF
.	TRBV19	.	TRBJ1-6	TGTGCCAGTAGTCAAAAGAGCTCCTATAATTCACCCCTCCACTTT	CASSQKSSYNSPLHF
TRBD2	TRBV2	.	TRBJ2-7	TGTGCCAGCATTATAACGACTAGCGGTACCTACGAGCAGTACTTC	CASIITTSGTYEQYF
.	TRBV21-1	.	TRBJ2-7	TGTGCCCACCGGGGTAGCGGTTTTAACTACGAGCAGTACTTC	CAHRGSGFNYEQYF
TRBD1	TRBV2	.	TRBJ2-7	TGTGCCAGCAGCCTGGGACAGATCTCCTACGAGCAGTACTTC	CASSLGQISYEQYF
.	TRBV2	.	TRBJ1-2	TGTGCCAGCGAATCGAGGGCGAACCTCTATGGCTACACCTTC	CASESRANLYGYTF
TRBD2	TRBV18	.	TRBJ2-3	TGTGCCAGCTCCCCAGGGACTAGCTCTGCGGATACGCAGTATTTT	CASSPGTSSADTQYF
.	TRBV27	.	TRBJ2-7	TGTGCCAGCAGGGACCGACAGGTATCTGGAGAGCAGTACTTC	CASRDRQVSGEQYF
.	TRBV28	.	TRBJ1-5	TGTGCCAGCAGGGGGGGTTTGTGGGGCAATCAGCCCCAGCATTTT	CASRGGLWGNQPQHF
.	TRBV28	once	TRBJ1-5	TGTGCCAGCAGTTTATTTCAATTCAGGGGAGGGTCCGATCAGCCCCAGCATTTT	CASSLFQFRGGSDQPQHF
TRBD1	TRBV19	once	TRBJ1-5	TGTGCCTCCCGGGACAGGGACAATCAGCCCCAGCATTTT	CASRDRDNQPQHF
TRBD1	TRBV6-4	.	TRBJ2-1	TGTGCCAGCAGTGAAACAGGGGGTTCCTACAATGAGCAGTTCTTC	CASSETGGSYNEQFF
TRBD2	TRBV7-9	.	TRBJ2-3	TGTGCCAGCAGCGGCTGGACTAGCGGGACGGCCGATACGCAGTATTTT	CASSGWTSGTADTQYF
TRBD2	TRBV5-1	.	TRBJ2-7	TGCGCCAGGACCCTCGTCATAGCGGGAGACTTCTACGAGCAGTACTTC	CARTLVIAGDFYEQYF
TRBD2	TRBV9	.	TRBJ2-1	TGTGCCAGCAGCGGAGGCGGGGGGGCCTTGGGGGATGAGCAGTTCTTC	CASSGGGGALGDEQFF
.	TRBV6-6	.	TRBJ2-7	TGTGCCAGCAGTTTGTCCCTACAGGGTAATACCTACGAGCAGTACTTC	CASSLSLQGNTYEQYF
.	TRBV7-3	once	TRBJ2-5	TGTGCCAGCAGTCCCGGGCCCCAAGGGGGGACCCAGTACTTC	CASSPGPQGGTQYF
.	TRBV2	.	TRBJ1-5	TGTGCCAGCAGTTCTCCGGGAGGCCCTAATCAGCCCCAGCATTTT	CASSSPGGPNQPQHF
TRBD2	TRBV7-9	.	TRBJ2-7	TGTGCCAGCAGCTTTAGCGGGGGGGCGGTCCACGAGCAGTACTTC	CASSFSGGAVHEQYF
.	TRBV28	few	TRBJ1-3	TGTGCCAGCAGCCCCGACAGGTTCTCTGGAAACACCATATATTTT	CASSPDRFSGNTIYF
TRBD1	TRBV5-1	.	TRBJ2-6	TGCGCCAGCAGCTCCCCCTCCGAGGAAGACAGGGCCAACAACGTCCTGACTTTC	CASSSPSEEDRANNVLTF
TRBD1	TRBV4-1	once	TRBJ2-7	TGCGCCAGCAGCCAAGTAGTCAGGGGGACGCTGTACTTC	CASSQVVRGTLYF
.	TRBV11-1	.	TRBJ2-5	TGTGCCAGCAGCTTAGGTCAGAAAGAGACCCAGTACTTC	CASSLGQKETQYF
.	TRBV28	once	TRBJ1-1	TGTGCCAGCATTAAATGGGGCAGGGGAACTGAAGCTTTCTTT	CASIKWGRGTEAFF
TRBD1	TRBV5-1	.	TRBJ1-2	TGCGCCAGCAGCCGCAACAGGGGACAGGGCTACACCTTC	CASSRNRGQGYTF
.	TRBV5-4	.	TRBJ1-2	TGTGCCAGCAGCGGGGACAAATACGGCTACACCTTC	CASSGDKYGYTF
TRBD2	TRBV28	.	TRBJ2-3	TGTGCCAGCAGTATGGGACTAGCCTCAGATACGCAGTATTTT	CASSMGLASDTQYF
TRBD1	TRBV5-1	.	TRBJ1-6	TGCGCCAGCAGCTTGTTAGACTCTGGACAGGGGTCACCCCTCCACTTT	CASSLLDSGQGSPLHF
TRBD1	TRBV7-7	.	TRBJ1-3	TGTGCTGACACCGTGCGGGACAGGGGGCGCCGGGGTTCTGGAAACACCATATATTTT	CADTVRDRGRRGSGNTIYF
TRBD1	TRBV2	.	TRBJ1-1	TGTGCCAGCAGTGAGCAGGGGGTGAACACTGAAGCTTTCTTT	CASSEQGVNTEAFF
.	TRBV30	.	TRBJ2-3	TGTGCCTGGAGTGCCCTGCGAGATACGCAGTATTTT	CAWSALRDTQYF
.	TRBV28	.	TRBJ2-5	TGTGCCAGCAGCCCTGGGGGGTGGGAGACCCAGTACTTC	CASSPGGWETQYF
TRBD2	TRBV7-8	.	TRBJ2-3	TGTGCCAGCAGCTTAATTGGAGCGGGGGGCACAGATACGCAGTATTTT	CASSLIGAGGTDTQYF
.	TRBV6-5	.	TRBJ1-5	TGTGCCAGCAGCCCTACGGACAGTACAAATCAGCCCCAGCATTTT	CASSPTDSTNQPQHF
TRBD2	TRBV19	.	TRBJ2-1	TGTGCCAGTAGTAAAGGGACTAGCGGGATCAATGAGCAGTTCTTC	CASSKGTSGINEQFF